The rows below give T cell receptor beta chains drawn from one sample of a study of blood T cell repertoires in COVID-19. Method: immunoSEQ multiplex PCR; TCRdb's copy keeps in-frame clones and lacks some. The table shows about 230,000 clones, with around 83% occurring only once. Sequencing input: peripheral blood. These receptors were taken from a woman aged 45-65 years with acute or convalescent COVID-19. The CDR3 runs from the conserved cysteine through the conserved F or W. Fields, in order: clone size, D gene, V gene, J gene, CDR3 protein, CDR3 DNA. D genes are given only for firm matches. Size is omitted from some rows. Given values are once, few, many or a class for expanded clones.

abundance: once; d_gene: -; v_gene: TRBV7-2; j_gene: TRBJ1-6; CDR3aa: CASSLGTGNGSPLHF; CDR3nt: TGTGCCAGCAGCTTGGGCACGGGGAATGGATCACCCCTCCACTTT
abundance: -; d_gene: -; v_gene: TRBV10-3; j_gene: TRBJ1-4; CDR3aa: CAISEDQDHEKLFF; CDR3nt: TGTGCCATCAGTGAGGACCAGGATCATGAAAAACTGTTTTTT
abundance: -; d_gene: TRBD2; v_gene: TRBV20-1; j_gene: TRBJ2-1; CDR3aa: CSASTSGPYNEQFF; CDR3nt: TGCAGTGCTAGTACTAGCGGTCCCTACAATGAGCAGTTCTTC
abundance: -; d_gene: -; v_gene: TRBV10-3; j_gene: TRBJ2-1; CDR3aa: CAISGNSAGSYNEQFF; CDR3nt: TGTGCCATCAGTGGCAATAGCGCGGGCTCCTACAATGAGCAGTTCTTC
abundance: few; d_gene: TRBD1; v_gene: TRBV28; j_gene: TRBJ1-5; CDR3aa: CASSFLTGDQPQHF; CDR3nt: TGTGCCAGCAGTTTCCTGACAGGGGATCAGCCCCAGCATTTT
abundance: -; d_gene: -; v_gene: TRBV11-2; j_gene: TRBJ1-3; CDR3aa: CASSLDPPSSGNTIYF; CDR3nt: TGTGCCAGCAGCTTAGATCCCCCTTCCTCTGGAAACACCATATATTTT
abundance: -; d_gene: -; v_gene: TRBV5-8; j_gene: TRBJ2-5; CDR3aa: CASSLEGSETQYF; CDR3nt: TGTGCCAGCAGCTTGGAGGGGTCAGAGACCCAGTACTTC
abundance: -; d_gene: TRBD1; v_gene: TRBV7-8; j_gene: TRBJ1-1; CDR3aa: CASRDRETEAFF; CDR3nt: TGTGCCAGCAGAGACAGGGAAACTGAAGCTTTCTTT
abundance: -; d_gene: TRBD1; v_gene: TRBV4-2; j_gene: TRBJ2-2; CDR3aa: CASSPPGQGIGELFF; CDR3nt: TGTGCCAGCAGCCCGCCGGGACAGGGTATCGGGGAGCTGTTTTTT
abundance: -; d_gene: -; v_gene: TRBV15; j_gene: TRBJ1-1; CDR3aa: CATSSNQGTEAFF; CDR3nt: TGTGCCACCAGCAGTAATCAGGGGACTGAAGCTTTCTTT
abundance: few; d_gene: -; v_gene: TRBV20-1; j_gene: TRBJ2-1; CDR3aa: CSGRRDEQFF; CDR3nt: TGCAGTGGCAGGAGGGATGAGCAGTTCTTC
abundance: -; d_gene: TRBD2; v_gene: TRBV28; j_gene: TRBJ2-1; CDR3aa: CASSHSGGYNEQFF; CDR3nt: TGTGCCAGCAGTCATAGCGGGGGCTACAATGAGCAGTTCTTC
abundance: -; d_gene: TRBD1; v_gene: TRBV18; j_gene: TRBJ1-1; CDR3aa: CASSPDRGNTEAFF; CDR3nt: TGTGCCAGCTCACCGGACAGGGGGAACACTGAAGCTTTCTTT
abundance: few; d_gene: -; v_gene: TRBV24-1; j_gene: TRBJ1-1; CDR3aa: CATSGPTTEAFF; CDR3nt: TGTGCCACCAGTGGGCCAACCACTGAAGCTTTCTTT
abundance: few; d_gene: TRBD2; v_gene: TRBV20-1; j_gene: TRBJ2-1; CDR3aa: CSGTGGNEQFF; CDR3nt: TGCAGTGGGACGGGGGGCAATGAGCAGTTCTTC
abundance: few; d_gene: -; v_gene: TRBV28; j_gene: TRBJ2-7; CDR3aa: CASTFDGGFDYEQYF; CDR3nt: TGTGCCAGCACCTTCGATGGGGGGTTTGACTACGAGCAGTACTTC
abundance: -; d_gene: -; v_gene: TRBV28; j_gene: TRBJ2-7; CDR3aa: CASTVGVSGEQYF; CDR3nt: TGTGCCAGCACCGTCGGGGTTTCCGGCGAGCAGTACTTC
abundance: -; d_gene: TRBD2; v_gene: TRBV7-2; j_gene: TRBJ2-1; CDR3aa: CASSLDRTSRVYGEQFF; CDR3nt: TGTGCCAGCAGCTTAGATAGGACTAGCCGCGTCTATGGTGAGCAGTTCTTC
abundance: -; d_gene: -; v_gene: TRBV21-1; j_gene: TRBJ1-5; CDR3aa: CASAGLGSQPQHF; CDR3nt: TGTGCCAGCGCGGGCTTGGGGAGCCAGCCCCAGCATTTT
abundance: -; d_gene: -; v_gene: TRBV3-1/TRBV3-2; j_gene: TRBJ1-5; CDR3aa: CASSQAGSHQPQHF; CDR3nt: TGTGCCAGCAGCCAAGCAGGGTCGCATCAGCCCCAGCATTTT
abundance: -; d_gene: TRBD2; v_gene: TRBV30; j_gene: TRBJ2-5; CDR3aa: CAWSRGLAGEETQYF; CDR3nt: TGTGCCTGGAGTCGGGGACTAGCGGGGGAAGAGACCCAGTACTTC
abundance: -; d_gene: TRBD1; v_gene: TRBV7-2; j_gene: TRBJ1-1; CDR3aa: CASSLRNRGTEAFF; CDR3nt: TGTGCCAGCAGCTTGCGTAACAGGGGCACTGAAGCTTTCTTT
abundance: -; d_gene: TRBD2; v_gene: TRBV19; j_gene: TRBJ2-1; CDR3aa: CASSITSEPSYNEQFF; CDR3nt: TGTGCCAGTAGTATCACTAGCGAACCCTCCTACAATGAGCAGTTCTTC
abundance: -; d_gene: -; v_gene: TRBV11-1; j_gene: TRBJ2-5; CDR3aa: CASSELKETQYF; CDR3nt: TGTGCCAGCTCTGAGTTGAAAGAGACCCAGTACTTC
abundance: -; d_gene: TRBD2; v_gene: TRBV5-1; j_gene: TRBJ2-1; CDR3aa: CASSANVLAGPNEQFF; CDR3nt: TGCGCCAGCAGCGCCAACGTACTAGCGGGTCCCAATGAGCAGTTCTTC
abundance: few; d_gene: TRBD1; v_gene: TRBV28; j_gene: TRBJ1-1; CDR3aa: CASSLRQGQRTEAFF; CDR3nt: TGTGCCAGCAGTCTCCGACAGGGTCAACGCACTGAAGCTTTCTTT
abundance: -; d_gene: TRBD2; v_gene: TRBV30; j_gene: TRBJ2-5; CDR3aa: CAWSFQSGSQETQYF; CDR3nt: TGTGCCTGGAGTTTTCAAAGCGGGAGCCAAGAGACCCAGTACTTC
abundance: few; d_gene: -; v_gene: TRBV11-2; j_gene: TRBJ1-6; CDR3aa: CASSLAGSPLHF; CDR3nt: TGTGCCAGCAGCTTAGCAGGGTCACCCCTCCACTTT
abundance: -; d_gene: TRBD1; v_gene: TRBV7-8; j_gene: TRBJ1-6; CDR3aa: CASSWTGNNSPLHF; CDR3nt: TGTGCCAGCAGCTGGACAGGGAATAATTCACCCCTCCACTTT
abundance: -; d_gene: -; v_gene: TRBV5-1; j_gene: TRBJ2-5; CDR3aa: CASSLVSGETQYF; CDR3nt: TGCGCCAGCAGCTTGGTGTCGGGGGAGACCCAGTACTTC
abundance: -; d_gene: -; v_gene: TRBV5-4; j_gene: TRBJ2-7; CDR3aa: CASSLQGAYEQYF; CDR3nt: TGTGCCAGCAGCTTACAGGGTGCCTACGAGCAGTACTTC
abundance: -; d_gene: -; v_gene: TRBV6-6; j_gene: TRBJ2-7; CDR3aa: CASSYGRRSSYEQYF; CDR3nt: TGTGCCAGCAGTTATGGGAGGCGGAGCTCCTACGAGCAGTACTTC
abundance: -; d_gene: TRBD1; v_gene: TRBV9; j_gene: TRBJ2-2; CDR3aa: CASSAGQSMAGELFF; CDR3nt: TGTGCCAGCAGCGCGGGACAGTCCATGGCCGGGGAGCTGTTTTTT
abundance: -; d_gene: -; v_gene: TRBV9; j_gene: TRBJ2-3; CDR3aa: CASSSRTFTDTQYF; CDR3nt: TGTGCCAGCAGCTCCCGGACTTTCACAGATACGCAGTATTTT
abundance: -; d_gene: -; v_gene: TRBV5-1; j_gene: TRBJ2-1; CDR3aa: CASSLSARGAYNEQFF; CDR3nt: TGCGCCAGCAGCTTGTCGGCCAGGGGGGCTTACAATGAGCAGTTCTTC
abundance: -; d_gene: TRBD1; v_gene: TRBV28; j_gene: TRBJ1-5; CDR3aa: CASIIQGGGAQHF; CDR3nt: TGTGCCAGCATCATACAGGGGGGTGGGGCCCAGCATTTT
abundance: -; d_gene: -; v_gene: TRBV4-2; j_gene: TRBJ1-4; CDR3aa: CASSQARGTNEKLFF; CDR3nt: TGTGCCAGCAGCCAAGCGCGGGGTACTAATGAAAAACTGTTTTTT
abundance: -; d_gene: -; v_gene: TRBV7-2; j_gene: TRBJ1-1; CDR3aa: CASTTFAGARAFF; CDR3nt: TGTGCCAGCACCACCTTCGCGGGGGCGCGGGCTTTCTTT
abundance: -; d_gene: -; v_gene: TRBV7-7; j_gene: TRBJ2-3; CDR3aa: CASSLGTGSTDTQYF; CDR3nt: TGTGCTAGCAGCTTAGGGACGGGATCCACAGATACGCAGTATTTT
abundance: -; d_gene: TRBD1; v_gene: TRBV11-2; j_gene: TRBJ1-5; CDR3aa: CASSLAGGESQPQHF; CDR3nt: TGTGCCAGCAGCTTAGCAGGGGGCGAAAGTCAGCCCCAGCATTTT
abundance: -; d_gene: -; v_gene: TRBV7-8; j_gene: TRBJ2-7; CDR3aa: CASSRVRGEDEQYF; CDR3nt: TGTGCCAGCAGCCGTGTAAGGGGTGAGGACGAGCAGTACTTC
abundance: -; d_gene: TRBD2; v_gene: TRBV2; j_gene: TRBJ2-5; CDR3aa: CASSETPSGTQETQYF; CDR3nt: TGTGCCAGCAGTGAAACCCCTAGCGGGACCCAAGAGACCCAGTACTTC
abundance: -; d_gene: -; v_gene: TRBV7-9; j_gene: TRBJ1-2; CDR3aa: CASSLQVERIYGYTF; CDR3nt: TGTGCCAGCAGCTTACAAGTTGAGAGAATCTATGGCTACACCTTC
abundance: -; d_gene: TRBD1; v_gene: TRBV28; j_gene: TRBJ1-4; CDR3aa: CAAQGDNEKLFF; CDR3nt: TGTGCCGCACAGGGGGATAATGAAAAACTGTTTTTT
abundance: -; d_gene: -; v_gene: TRBV4-1; j_gene: TRBJ1-2; CDR3aa: CASSPDSSYGYTF; CDR3nt: TGCGCCAGCAGCCCGGACAGCAGCTATGGCTACACCTTC
abundance: few; d_gene: -; v_gene: TRBV7-3; j_gene: TRBJ2-2; CDR3aa: CASSLVASGELFF; CDR3nt: TGTGCCAGCAGCTTAGTAGCTTCCGGGGAGCTGTTTTTT
abundance: -; d_gene: -; v_gene: TRBV11-3; j_gene: TRBJ1-6; CDR3aa: CASSLDGTSPYSTNNSPLHF; CDR3nt: TGTGCCAGCAGCTTAGATGGGACAAGCCCCTACAGCACAAATAATTCACCCCTCCACTTT
abundance: -; d_gene: TRBD2; v_gene: TRBV15; j_gene: TRBJ2-3; CDR3aa: CATSSLDSGGADTQYF; CDR3nt: TGTGCCACCAGCAGTCTCGATAGCGGGGGTGCAGATACGCAGTATTTT